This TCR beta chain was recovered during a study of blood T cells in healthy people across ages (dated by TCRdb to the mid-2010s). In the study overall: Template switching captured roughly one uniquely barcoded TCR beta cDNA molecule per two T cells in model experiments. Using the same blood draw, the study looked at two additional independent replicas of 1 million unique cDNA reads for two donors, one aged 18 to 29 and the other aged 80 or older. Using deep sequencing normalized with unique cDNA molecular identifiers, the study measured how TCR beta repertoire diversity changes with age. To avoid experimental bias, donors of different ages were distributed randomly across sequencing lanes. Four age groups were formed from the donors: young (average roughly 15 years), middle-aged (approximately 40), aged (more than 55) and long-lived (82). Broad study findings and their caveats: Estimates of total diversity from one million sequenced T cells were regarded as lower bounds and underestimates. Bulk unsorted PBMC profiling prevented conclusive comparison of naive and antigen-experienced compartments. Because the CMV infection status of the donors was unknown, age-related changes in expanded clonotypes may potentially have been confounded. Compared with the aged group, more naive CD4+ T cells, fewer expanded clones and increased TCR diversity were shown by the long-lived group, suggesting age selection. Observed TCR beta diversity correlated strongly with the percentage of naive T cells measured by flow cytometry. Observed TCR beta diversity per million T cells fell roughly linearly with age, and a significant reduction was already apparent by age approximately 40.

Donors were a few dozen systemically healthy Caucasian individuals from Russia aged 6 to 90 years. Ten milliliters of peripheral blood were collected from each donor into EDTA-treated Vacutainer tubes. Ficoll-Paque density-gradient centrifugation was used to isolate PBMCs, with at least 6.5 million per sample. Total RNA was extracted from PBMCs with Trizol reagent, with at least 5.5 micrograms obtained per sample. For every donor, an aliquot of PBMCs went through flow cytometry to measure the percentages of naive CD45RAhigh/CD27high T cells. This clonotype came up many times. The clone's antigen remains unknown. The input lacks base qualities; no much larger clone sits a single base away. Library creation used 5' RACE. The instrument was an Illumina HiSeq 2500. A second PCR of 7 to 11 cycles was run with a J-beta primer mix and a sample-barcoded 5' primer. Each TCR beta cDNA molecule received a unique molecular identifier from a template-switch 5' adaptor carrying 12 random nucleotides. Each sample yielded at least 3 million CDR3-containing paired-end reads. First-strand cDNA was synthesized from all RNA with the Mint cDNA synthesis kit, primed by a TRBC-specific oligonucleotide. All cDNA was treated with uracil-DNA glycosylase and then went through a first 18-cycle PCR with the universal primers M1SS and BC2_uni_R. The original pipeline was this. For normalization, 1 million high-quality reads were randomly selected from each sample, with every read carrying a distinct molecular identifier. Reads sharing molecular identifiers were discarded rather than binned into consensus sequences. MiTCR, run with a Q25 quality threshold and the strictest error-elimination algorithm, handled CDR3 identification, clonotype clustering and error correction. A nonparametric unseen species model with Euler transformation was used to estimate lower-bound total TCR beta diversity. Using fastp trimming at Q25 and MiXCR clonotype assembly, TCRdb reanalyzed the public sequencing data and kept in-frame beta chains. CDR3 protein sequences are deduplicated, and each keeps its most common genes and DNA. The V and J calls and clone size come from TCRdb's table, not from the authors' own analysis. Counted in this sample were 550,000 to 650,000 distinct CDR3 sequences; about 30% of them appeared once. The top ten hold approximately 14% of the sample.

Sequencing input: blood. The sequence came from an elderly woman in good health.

The CDR3 in this case is CASSLRQGISYEQYF. The bases are TGTGCCAGCAGCTTAAGGCAGGGGATAAGCTACGAGCAGTACTTC. The chain was built from TRBV7-2 and TRBJ2-7; TRBD1 is possibly the D segment (6 matching bases). The germline V gene sets CDR1 to SGHTA and CDR2 to FQGNSA. Trimming removed 2 bases from V and 3 bases from J, leaving 14 bases between the germline ends. There are 15 amino acids in the CDR3, from cysteine to phenylalanine inclusive. Of the read, only the CDR3 DNA is kept; its 45 bases are in frame from base 1.